The 6 T cell receptor beta chains presented below share a single source sample, sequenced in a study of cytomegalovirus exposure and HLA in healthy donors. The protocol was immunoSEQ multiplex PCR, while the TCRdb copy is restricted to in-frame clones and leaves out a portion. The table has 92,000 or so clones, about 96% seen once. Source material: PBMCs. The source of these receptors is a man aged 18 to 35 in good health and CMV-seronegative.

The chain joins TRBV2 to TRBJ2-2; possibly TRBD1 for D (6 bases). Germline values: CDR1 SNHLY, CDR2 FYNNEI. The CDR3 covers 14 residues. V gave up 5 bases and J gave up 0 bases, with 7 bases separating them. CDR3 residues: CASSKGANTGELFF. In DNA, the CDR3 is TGTGCCAGCAGTAAGGGGGCGAACACCGGGGAGCTGTTTTTT. The full variable domain, rest sourced from reference TRBV2 and TRBJ2-2, is EPEVTQTPSHQVTQMGQEVILRCVPISNHLYFYWYRQILGQKVEFLVSFYNNEISEKSEIFDDQFSVERPDGSNFTLKIRSTKLEDSAMYFCASSKGANTGELFFGEGSRLTVL.

This rearrangement joins TRBV9 to TRBJ2-5, with 9 bases lining up with TRBD2. The CDR3 runs 16 residues. Germline-derived CDR1 and CDR2 are SGDLS and YYNGEE. V lost 1 base, J lost 1 base, and 5 bases stayed unmatched. Written as DNA, the CDR3 is TGTGCCAGCAGCGTAAACGAAGCGGGAGGCCAAGAGACCCAGTACTTC. This gives the protein CASSVNEAGGQETQYF.

The V gene is TRBV27, the J gene TRBJ2-5; D perhaps matches TRBD2 (6 bases). Trimming shortened V by 2 bases and J by 4 bases, and 20 bases separated the two germline ends. Germline CDR1 is MNHEY and CDR2 is SMNVEV (reference sequence). The CDR3 sequence is 17 residues long. Written as DNA, the CDR3 is TGTGCCAGCAGTTTAGACCCTGGCGGGATGGCAATAGAGACCCAGTACTTC. Its protein is CASSLDPGGMAIETQYF.

The V gene is TRBV27, the J gene TRBJ2-1, with a tentative D call TRBD2 (5 bases). Germline CDR1 is MNHEY and CDR2 is SMNVEV (reference sequence). V was cut by 5 bases and J by 8 bases, with 13 bases left in between. The CDR3 sequence is 13 residues long. CDR3 coding DNA: TGTGCCAGCAGTAGGACTGTTGGACATGAGCAGTTCTTC. Protein product: CASSRTVGHEQFF.

The chain recombines TRBV5-6 with TRBJ1-2; 7 bases are shared with TRBD1. Germline values: CDR1 SGHDT, CDR2 YYEEEE. V trimming: 4 bases; J trimming: 5 bases; junction bases outside the gene matches: 17. The CDR3 loop spans 17 amino acids. The CDR3: CASSQLGVGGVPYGYTF. CDR3 sequence (DNA): TGTGCCAGCAGCCAATTGGGTGTAGGGGGCGTACCATATGGCTACACCTTC.

V usage is TRBV6-4 and J usage is TRBJ2-1, with D possibly being TRBD2 (6 bases). The CDR3 has 16 amino acids. The germline gives CDR1 MRHNA, CDR2 SNTAGT. Between the trimmed V and J ends, which lost 0 bases and 7 bases, there was a span of 16 bases. CDR3 in DNA: TGTGCCAGCAGTGACTCGCTGGAGGGCCGTCGGAATGAGCAGTTCTTC. Amino acid sequence: CASSDSLEGRRNEQFF.